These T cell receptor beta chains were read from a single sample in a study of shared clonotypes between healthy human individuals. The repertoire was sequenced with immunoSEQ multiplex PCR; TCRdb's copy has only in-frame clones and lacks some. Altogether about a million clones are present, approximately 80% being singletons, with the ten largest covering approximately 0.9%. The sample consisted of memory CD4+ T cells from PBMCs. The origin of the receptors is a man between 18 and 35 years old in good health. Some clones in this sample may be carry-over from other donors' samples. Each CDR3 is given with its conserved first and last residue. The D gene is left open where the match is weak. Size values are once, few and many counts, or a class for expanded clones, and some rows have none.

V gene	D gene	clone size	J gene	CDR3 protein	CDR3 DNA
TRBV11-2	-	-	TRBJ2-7	CASSLDRDEQYF	TGTGCCAGCAGCTTAGATAGGGACGAGCAGTACTTC
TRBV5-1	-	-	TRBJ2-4	CASSSLAKNIQYF	TGCGCCAGCAGCTCCTTAGCCAAAAACATTCAGTACTTC
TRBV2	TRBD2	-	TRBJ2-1	CASSEVNSGSIDEQFF	TGTGCCAGCAGTGAAGTAAATAGCGGGAGTATCGATGAGCAGTTCTTC
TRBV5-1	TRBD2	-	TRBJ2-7	CASSTTGTSGRSYEQYF	TGCGCCAGCAGCACAACCGGGACTAGCGGGAGGTCCTACGAGCAGTACTTC
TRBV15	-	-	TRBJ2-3	CATSSAGTDTQYF	TGTGCCACTTCTAGCGCTGGCACAGATACGCAGTATTTT
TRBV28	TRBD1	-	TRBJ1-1	CASRTTGGNTEAFF	TGTGCCAGCAGAACCACAGGGGGGAACACTGAAGCTTTCTTT
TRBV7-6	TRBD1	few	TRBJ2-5	CASSSRTGGGGETQYF	TGTGCCAGCAGCTCCCGGACAGGGGGCGGTGGGGAGACCCAGTACTTC
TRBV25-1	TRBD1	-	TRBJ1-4	CASSAQGKEKLFF	TGTGCCAGCAGTGCACAGGGGAAAGAAAAACTGTTTTTT
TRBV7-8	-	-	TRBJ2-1	CASSFNSHNEQFF	TGTGCCAGCAGCTTTAACAGTCACAATGAGCAGTTCTTC
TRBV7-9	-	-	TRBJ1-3	CASSSFEAIYF	TGTGCCAGCAGCTCCTTTGAGGCCATATATTTT
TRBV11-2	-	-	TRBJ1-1	CASSMASVMNTEAFF	TGTGCCAGCAGCATGGCATCCGTGATGAACACTGAAGCTTTCTTT
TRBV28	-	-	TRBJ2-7	CATRQNYEQYF	TGTGCCACCCGACAGAACTACGAGCAGTACTTC
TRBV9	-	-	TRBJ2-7	CASSVDHNRPYEQYF	TGTGCCAGCAGCGTAGACCATAACCGACCCTACGAGCAGTACTTC
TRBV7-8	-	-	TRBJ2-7	CASSPRGGQQRTYEQYF	TGTGCCAGCAGCCCTCGGGGTGGACAGCAAAGAACCTACGAGCAGTACTTC
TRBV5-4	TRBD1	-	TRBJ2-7	CASSPGQGRREQYF	TGTGCCAGCAGCCCCGGACAGGGGAGGAGAGAGCAGTACTTC
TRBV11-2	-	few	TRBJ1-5	CASSLAGSQPQHF	TGTGCCAGCAGCTTAGCAGGGAGTCAGCCCCAGCATTTT
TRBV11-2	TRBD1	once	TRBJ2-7	CASSPDRGSYEQYF	TGTGCCAGCAGCCCTGACAGGGGGAGCTACGAGCAGTACTTC
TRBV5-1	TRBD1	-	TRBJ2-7	CASSWARTGDPYEQYF	TGCGCCAGCAGCTGGGCCAGAACAGGGGATCCCTACGAGCAGTACTTC
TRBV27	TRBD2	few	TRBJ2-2	CASSSSGTSTGELFF	TGTGCCAGCAGTTCTTCCGGGACTAGTACCGGGGAGCTGTTTTTT
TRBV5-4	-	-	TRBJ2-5	CASSLPRGAYETQYF	TGTGCCAGCAGCCTACCCCGGGGGGCATATGAGACCCAGTACTTC
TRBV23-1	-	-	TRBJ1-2	CASSQGGPQSYGYTF	TGCGCCAGCAGTCAAGGGGGACCGCAGTCATACGGCTACACCTTC
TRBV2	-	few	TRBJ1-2	CASSASGYGYTF	TGTGCCAGCAGTGCGTCCGGGTATGGCTACACCTTC
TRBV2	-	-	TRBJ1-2	CASSRAFYGYTF	TGTGCCAGCAGTCGAGCGTTCTATGGCTACACCTTC
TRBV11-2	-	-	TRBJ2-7	CASSLDNGDEQYF	TGTGCCAGCAGCTTAGATAATGGAGACGAGCAGTACTTC
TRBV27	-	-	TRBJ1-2	CASSLSYRTLDGYTF	TGTGCCAGCAGTTTATCCTACAGAACTCTGGATGGCTACACCTTC
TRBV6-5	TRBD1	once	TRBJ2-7	CASSLHGQGSYEQYF	TGTGCCAGCAGTTTACACGGACAGGGGAGCTACGAGCAGTACTTC
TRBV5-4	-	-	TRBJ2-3	CASSLDYGNTDTQYF	TGTGCCAGCAGCTTGGATTATGGGAACACAGATACGCAGTATTTT
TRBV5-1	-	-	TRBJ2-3	CASSFLRGDADTQYF	TGCGCCAGCAGCTTTCTCCGGGGTGACGCGGATACGCAGTATTTT
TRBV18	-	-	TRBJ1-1	CASSPLGANTEAFF	TGTGCCAGCTCACCACTCGGGGCAAACACTGAAGCTTTCTTT
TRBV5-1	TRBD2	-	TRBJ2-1	CASRNGGGSSYNEQFF	TGCGCCAGCAGGAATGGTGGCGGGAGCTCCTACAATGAGCAGTTCTTC
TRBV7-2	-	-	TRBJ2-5	CASSLRQGGVETQYF	TGTGCCAGCAGCTTACGGCAGGGGGGAGTAGAGACCCAGTACTTC
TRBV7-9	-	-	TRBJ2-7	CASSLIGTDEQYF	TGTGCCAGCAGCTTAATCGGGACGGACGAGCAGTACTTC
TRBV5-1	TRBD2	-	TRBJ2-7	CASSLAGRDYEQYF	TGCGCCAGCAGCTTGGCCGGGAGGGACTACGAGCAGTACTTC
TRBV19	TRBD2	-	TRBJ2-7	CASATSGDYEQYF	TGTGCCAGTGCTACTAGCGGGGACTACGAGCAGTACTTC
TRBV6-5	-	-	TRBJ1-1	CASSYSKGREAFF	TGTGCCAGCAGTTACTCCAAAGGGAGGGAAGCTTTCTTT
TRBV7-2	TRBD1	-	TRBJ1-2	CASRQGGEGYTF	TGTGCCAGCAGACAGGGGGGAGAGGGCTACACCTTC
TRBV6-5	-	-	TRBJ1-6	CASGEVLYNSPLHF	TGTGCCAGCGGGGAGGTCCTCTATAATTCACCCCTCCACTTT
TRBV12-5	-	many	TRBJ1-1	CASGKRETEAFF	TGTGCTAGTGGTAAAAGAGAGACTGAAGCTTTCTTT
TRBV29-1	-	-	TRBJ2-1	CSGGGRTYNEQFF	TGCAGCGGGGGGGGGCGAACCTACAATGAGCAGTTCTTC
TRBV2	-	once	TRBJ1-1	CAISRGVATEAFF	TGTGCCATCTCCCGAGGGGTTGCCACTGAAGCTTTCTTT
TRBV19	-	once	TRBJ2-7	CASSIGRTYEQYF	TGTGCCAGTAGTATAGGACGTACCTACGAGCAGTACTTC
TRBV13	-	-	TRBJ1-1	CASSLVHRDLAGGFF	TGTGCCAGCAGCTTAGTCCATCGGGATCTCGCCGGTGGTTTCTTT
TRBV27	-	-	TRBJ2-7	CASSLGPREGPRVEQYF	TGTGCCAGCAGTTTAGGTCCCCGCGAAGGACCCCGAGTCGAGCAGTACTTC
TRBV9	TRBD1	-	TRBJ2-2	CASSIDRGDTGELFF	TGTGCCAGCAGCATAGACAGGGGTGACACCGGGGAGCTGTTTTTT
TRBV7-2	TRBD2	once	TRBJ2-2	CASRAIAGTGELFF	TGTGCCAGCCGAGCCATAGCGGGGACCGGGGAGCTGTTTTTT
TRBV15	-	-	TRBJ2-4	CATSSGRNIQYF	TGTGCCACCAGCTCCGGCAGAAACATTCAGTACTTC
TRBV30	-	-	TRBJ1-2	CASQGPSGQRLTGGYTF	TGTGCCAGCCAAGGACCCTCCGGACAACGCCTGACGGGGGGCTACACCTTC